A single sample gave rise to the 23 T cell receptor beta chains below, sequenced in a study of blood T cell repertoires in COVID-19. Sequencing was performed with immunoSEQ multiplex PCR; in TCRdb, only in-frame clones are kept and a portion is missing. Among about 170,000 clones listed, about 80% were seen once. The specimen sequenced was peripheral blood. The receptors were sampled from a man between 65 and 79 years old with active or convalescent COVID-19.

The V gene is TRBV3-1 (or the pseudogene TRBV3-2), the J gene TRBJ2-1; tentative D call: TRBD1 (5 bases). V was shortened by 0 bases and J by 7 bases, with 10 bases between the two germline ends. CDR3 size: 14 residues. The germline gives CDR1 LGHDT, CDR2 YNNKEL (reference sequence). CDR3 residues: CASSQDRVSNEQFF. The CDR3 DNA sequence: TGTGCCAGCAGCCAAGACAGGGTATCTAATGAGCAGTTCTTC.

This sequence joins TRBV3-1 (or the pseudogene TRBV3-2) and TRBJ2-3; 11 bases line up with TRBD2. The V segment lost 3 bases and the J segment 3 bases; nucleotides outside the gene matches: 5. The CDR3 has 16 amino acids. Germline V lookup: CDR1 LGHDT, CDR2 YNNKEL (reference sequence). Here the CDR3 DNA reads TGTGCCAGCAGCCATCGCGCTAGCGGGAGGACAGATACGCAGTATTTT. It codes for CASSHRASGRTDTQYF.

This chain links TRBV19 with TRBJ2-2, with no clear D. Germline CDR1 and CDR2: LNHDA and SQIVND (reference sequence). The CDR3 consists of 15 residues. V lost 7 bases and J lost 3, with 15 bases in between. The chain's CDR3 is CASTFGPSHTGELFF. CDR3 DNA sequence: TGTGCCAGTACCTTTGGCCCGTCGCACACCGGGGAGCTGTTTTTT.

With regard to this clone: Different DNA sequences within this sample yield the same CDR3. The V and J genes are TRBV12-3 or TRBV12-4 and TRBJ1-2; D is uncertain. This CDR3 has 12 amino acids. V lost 3 bases and J 3 bases, leaving 5 bases between the germline ends. The CDR3 coding sequence is TGTGCCAGCAGTTTCCCTGACTATGGCTACACCTTC. Translated, it gives CASSFPDYGYTF.

This clone turned up a few times. The rearrangement uses TRBV30 and TRBJ1-3; 7 nucleotides line up with TRBD1. This CDR3 is 15 amino acids long. Looked up from germline, CDR1 is GTSNPN and CDR2 is SVGIG (reference sequence). V lost 5 bases, J lost 0 bases, and 7 bases stayed unmatched. The CDR3 DNA is TGTGCCTGGGGGAAACAGGGGACCTCTGGAAACACCATATATTTT. Amino acid sequence: CAWGKQGTSGNTIYF.

This chain links TRBV4-1 with TRBJ2-5; TRBD2 aligns across 12 bases. Losses at the gene ends were 0 bases for V and 1 base for J; bases not matched to a gene: 6. This CDR3 has 18 residues. Germline loops: CDR1 MGHRA, CDR2 YSYEKL. The DNA of the CDR3 is TGCGCCAGCAGCCAAGAGTTTTTGACTAGCGGGAGCCAAGAGACCCAGTACTTC. Translated: CASSQEFLTSGSQETQYF.

This clone was observed a single time. J is TRBJ2-3 and V is TRBV27, with a weak D call TRBD1 (6 bases). V was trimmed by 7 bases and J by 4 bases, leaving 18 bases between them. Germline values: CDR1 MNHEY, CDR2 SMNVEV (reference sequence). The CDR3 runs 15 residues. The CDR3 region is CASTSGTLLADTQYF. The CDR3 DNA follows: TGTGCCAGCACCTCCGGGACATTGTTAGCAGATACGCAGTATTTT.

The rearrangement uses TRBV5-6 and TRBJ1-6; 10 nucleotides agree with TRBD1. The germline gives CDR1 SGHDT, CDR2 YYEEEE. This CDR3 contains 17 residues. Trimming at V came to 5 bases and at J to 2 bases, leaving 7 bases not matched to a gene. The CDR3 spells CASSYRDRGPYNSPLHF. As DNA, the CDR3 is TGTGCCAGCAGTTACCGGGACAGGGGCCCCTATAATTCACCCCTCCACTTT.

The V and J genes are TRBV6-5 and TRBJ1-2, with D possibly being TRBD1 (6 bases). Germline CDR1 MNHEY, CDR2 SVGAGI. There are 15 residues in the CDR3. V lost 0 bases to trimming and J lost 6 bases, with 14 bases between them. CDR3 loop: CASSYSILQGNGYTF. The CDR3 bases are TGTGCCAGCAGTTACTCGATTCTACAGGGAAATGGCTACACCTTC.

V is TRBV3-1 (or the pseudogene TRBV3-2) and J is TRBJ2-1; possibly TRBD2 for D (6 bases). V lost 3 bases to trimming and J lost 9 bases, with 9 bases between them. Per germline, CDR1 LGHDT and CDR2 YNNKEL (reference sequence). This CDR3 is 12 amino acids long. The CDR3 sequence: CASSHGGSEQFF. CDR3 in DNA: TGTGCCAGCAGCCACGGGGGTTCTGAGCAGTTCTTC.

In DNA, the CDR3 is TGTGCCTGGAGTCCCCCGGGGGAAAAGGAGGATACGCAGTATTTT. Protein sequence: CAWSPPGEKEDTQYF. V and J are TRBV30 and TRBJ2-3, with D perhaps TRBD2 (6 bases). Germline V CDR1 and CDR2: GTSNPN, SVGIG (reference sequence). V was clipped by 2 bases and J by 6 bases, with 18 bases between them. This CDR3 is built from 15 residues.

The chain recombines TRBV20-1 with TRBJ1-1, with TRBD1 matching 7 bases. The CDR3 runs to 11 residues. J gave up 6 bases and V 6 bases, and 4 bases lay outside the gene matches. The germline gives CDR1 DFQATT, CDR2 SNEGSKA (reference sequence). CDR3 region: CSALGQAEAFF. DNA for the CDR3: TGCAGTGCGCTCGGACAGGCTGAAGCTTTCTTT.

The chain is built from TRBV19 and TRBJ1-1, with D hard to call. The germline CDR1 and CDR2 sequences are LNHDA and SQIVND (reference sequence). The length of the CDR3 is 15 residues. The V and J ends lost 1 base and 4 bases respectively, with 13 bases between them. DNA of the CDR3: TGTGCCAGTAGTATAGGCTCGTCGCGGAGCACTGAAGCTTTCTTT. This translates into CASSIGSSRSTEAFF.

The V and J genes are TRBV10-2 and TRBJ2-3; the D gene is possibly TRBD1 (5 bases). CDR1 is WSHSY, CDR2 SAAADI, per germline. The CDR3 has 15 residues. Trimming stripped 6 bases from V and 0 bases from J, with 13 bases between. The CDR3 is CASRERQISTDTQYF. CDR3 DNA: TGCGCCAGCAGGGAACGACAGATTAGCACAGATACGCAGTATTTT.

This chain links TRBV9 with TRBJ2-1; 7 nucleotides align to TRBD2. Trimming at V came to 4 bases and at J to 0 bases, leaving 7 bases not matched to a gene. The CDR3 is 16 amino acids. Germline V CDR1 and CDR2: SGDLS, YYNGEE. As DNA, the CDR3 is TGTGCCAGCAGCCCTAGCGGAGCGAGCTCCTACAATGAGCAGTTCTTC. This gives the protein CASSPSGASSYNEQFF.

The CDR3 sequence: CASSQDQRLAVYNEQFF. In DNA, the CDR3 is TGTGCCAGCAGCCAAGATCAGCGACTAGCGGTTTACAATGAGCAGTTCTTC. J is TRBJ2-1 and V is TRBV14; TRBD2 aligns across 9 bases. The germline gives CDR1 SGHDN, CDR2 FVKESK. This CDR3 is built from 17 residues. The ends lost 0 bases at V and 4 bases at J; junction bases unmatched: 7.

V gene TRBV24-1 combines with J gene TRBJ1-5; D is unresolved. This CDR3 spans 15 amino acids. The ends were cut back, 4 bases at V and 2 bases at J, with 11 bases in the middle. The germline V gene encodes CDR1 KGHDR and CDR2 SFDVKD. This CDR3 is CATSDAQSGNQPQHF. The DNA for the CDR3 is TGTGCCACCAGTGACGCCCAGAGCGGCAATCAGCCCCAGCATTTT.

The CDR3 reads CASTASPVNFNTEAFF. CDR3 nucleotide sequence: TGTGCCAGCACCGCTTCCCCGGTAAACTTTAACACTGAAGCTTTCTTT. The rearrangement joins TRBV28 to TRBJ1-1; D is ambiguous. The germline V gene encodes CDR1 MDHEN and CDR2 SYDVKM. The CDR3 has 16 amino acids. V dropped 7 bases and J dropped 2 bases, with 20 bases sitting between them. Drawing the rest from reference TRBV28 and TRBJ1-1, the complete variable domain is DVKVTQSSRYLVKRTGEKVFLECVQDMDHENMFWYRQDPGLGLRLIYFSYDVKMKEKGDIPEGYSVSREKKERFSLILESASTNQTSMYLCASTASPVNFNTEAFFGQGTRLTVV.

The rearrangement joins TRBV5-1 to TRBJ2-1, with TRBD2 as a possible D gene (5 bases). Between the trimmed V and J ends, which lost 0 bases and 5 bases, there was a span of 12 bases. The CDR3 has 15 residues. CDR1 and CDR2 from the germline V gene are SGHRS and YFSETQ. The DNA of the CDR3 is TGCGCCAGCAGCTTGGAGCGGACGGGGAACAATGAGCAGTTCTTC. This gives the protein CASSLERTGNNEQFF.

V and J are TRBV7-2 and TRBJ2-1; 9 bases are a match to TRBD1. Germline loops: CDR1 SGHTA, CDR2 FQGNSA. V gave up 7 bases and J gave up 3 bases; unmatched junction bases: 10. The CDR3 runs to 16 residues. The CDR3 DNA is TGTGCCAGCAACCCAGCCGGGACAGGGAACTACAATGAGCAGTTCTTC. Protein sequence: CASNPAGTGNYNEQFF. The full variable domain, completed using reference TRBV7-2 and TRBJ2-1, is GAGVSQSPSNKVTEKGKDVELRCDPISGHTALYWYRQSLGQGLEFLIYFQGNSAPDKSGLPSDRFSAERTGGSVSTLTIQRTQQEDSAVYLCASNPAGTGNYNEQFFGPGTRLTVL.

This chain joins TRBV28 and TRBJ2-4; 12 bases are a match to TRBD2. CDR1 MDHEN and CDR2 SYDVKM come from the germline V gene. V was clipped by 7 bases and J by 7 bases; unmatched bases: 8. The CDR3 runs 15 residues. The chain's CDR3 is CASNRLAGDLNIQYF. Here the CDR3 DNA reads TGTGCCAGCAACCGACTAGCGGGAGACTTGAACATTCAGTACTTC. The full variable domain, its missing parts supplied by reference TRBV28 and TRBJ2-4, is DVKVTQSSRYLVKRTGEKVFLECVQDMDHENMFWYRQDPGLGLRLIYFSYDVKMKEKGDIPEGYSVSREKKERFSLILESASTNQTSMYLCASNRLAGDLNIQYFGAGTRLSVL.

The chain links TRBV28 to TRBJ1-2; 11 nucleotides line up with TRBD1. J was trimmed by 8 bases and V by 4 bases; bases with no gene match: 9. Germline CDR1 reads MDHEN; CDR2 reads SYDVKM. The CDR3 runs 15 residues. The CDR3 sequence: CASSSAGTGGEGYTF. As DNA, the CDR3 is TGTGCCAGCAGTTCCGCCGGGACAGGGGGAGAAGGCTACACCTTC.

The chain employs TRBV7-9 and TRBJ2-7; 8 bases are a match to TRBD1. The CDR3 has 13 residues. Trimming at V came to 3 bases and at J to 4 bases, leaving 2 bases not matched to a gene. Germline assignment: CDR1 SEHNR and CDR2 FQNEAQ (reference sequence). CDR3 in amino acids: CASSFTGGYEQYF. Here the CDR3 DNA reads TGTGCCAGCAGCTTCACAGGGGGATACGAGCAGTACTTC.